The rows below give T cell receptor beta chains drawn from one sample of a study of cytomegalovirus exposure and HLA in healthy donors. The repertoire was sequenced with immunoSEQ multiplex PCR; TCRdb's copy has only in-frame clones and lacks some. The sample yields some 180,000 clones, around nine tenths seen once. The source material was PBMCs. These receptors were taken from a man aged 25-45 years in good health and CMV-seropositive. CDR3s include the opening cysteine and the closing phenylalanine or tryptophan. D genes are given only for firm matches. Only some rows state a clone size, as once, few, many or a class for expanded clones.

TRBV6-1	TRBJ2-5	NA	NA	TGTGCCAGCAGTGCCGGACGGAGGGCCGGGTTAGAGACCCAGTACTTC	CASSAGRRAGLETQYF
TRBV27	TRBJ2-7	NA	NA	TGTGCCAGCAGTCGCTGGGTCCTCATGACCTCGTACGAGCAGTACTTC	CASSRWVLMTSYEQYF
TRBV6-4	TRBJ1-2	TRBD1	NA	TGTGCCAGCAGTGACAGTCCAGGGGGCTATGGCTACACCTTC	CASSDSPGGYGYTF
TRBV5-1	TRBJ2-7	TRBD1	NA	TGCGCCAGCAGATCCCGACAGGGGAGCTCCTACGAGCAGTACTTC	CASRSRQGSSYEQYF
TRBV28	TRBJ2-7	TRBD2	NA	TGTGCCAGCAGTTTAAGCGGGGGCTCCTACGAGCAGTACTTC	CASSLSGGSYEQYF
TRBV7-2	TRBJ2-1	NA	NA	TGTGCCAGCAGCTTTAATGCGGGTTACAATGAGCAGTTCTTC	CASSFNAGYNEQFF
TRBV25-1	TRBJ2-5	NA	NA	TGTGCCAGCAGTGAAGAGGGGCAGGGGCAGACCCAGTACTTC	CASSEEGQGQTQYF
TRBV7-2	TRBJ2-7	NA	NA	TGTGCCAGCAGCTTAGAGAGGACTGTCCGTAACGAGCAGTACTTC	CASSLERTVRNEQYF
TRBV11-2	TRBJ2-3	NA	once	TGTGCCAGCAGCTTAGTATCCCGGCCAGATACGCAGTATTTT	CASSLVSRPDTQYF
TRBV9	TRBJ1-4	TRBD1	NA	TGTGCCAGCAGCGCCAGGGGGGGTTCGACTAATGAAAAACTGTTTTTT	CASSARGGSTNEKLFF
TRBV5-4	TRBJ1-3	NA	NA	TGTGCCAGCAGCTTAGCAGAGGTTAGGGGGTCTGGAAACACCATATATTTT	CASSLAEVRGSGNTIYF
TRBV4-3	TRBJ1-6	NA	NA	TGCGCCAGCAGCCAAGCTGGGGACTTGTATTCACCCCTCCACTTT	CASSQAGDLYSPLHF
TRBV15	TRBJ2-7	NA	NA	TGTGCCACCAGCAGCAGGCTCTCCTACGAGCAGTACTTC	CATSSRLSYEQYF
TRBV20-1	TRBJ1-2	NA	NA	TGCAGTGCACCCCTCGGGGATGGCTACACCTTC	CSAPLGDGYTF
TRBV7-9	TRBJ1-2	TRBD1	once	TGTGCCAGCAGCGTCACAGGGGGCGATGGCTACACCTTC	CASSVTGGDGYTF
TRBV7-2	TRBJ1-2	NA	NA	TGTGCCAGCAGCTTAAAAGGCCCGGACAGCCCTTGGGGCTACACCTTC	CASSLKGPDSPWGYTF
TRBV5-6	TRBJ1-1	NA	NA	TGTGCCAGCAGCGCACCCGTACGGAACACTGAAGCTTTCTTT	CASSAPVRNTEAFF
TRBV9	TRBJ2-7	TRBD1	NA	TGTGCCAGCAGCGTGGACCCGGGACAGGTAACCTACGAGCAGTACTTC	CASSVDPGQVTYEQYF
TRBV7-2	TRBJ2-7	TRBD1	NA	TGTGCCAGCAGCTTAGGGCAGGGGGTATACGAGCAGTACTTC	CASSLGQGVYEQYF
TRBV13	TRBJ2-7	TRBD1	NA	TGTGCCAGCAGCTTCAGGGGGTCCGGCGGCGAGCAGTACTTC	CASSFRGSGGEQYF
TRBV27	TRBJ1-4	TRBD1	NA	TGTGCCAGTCCCTTTCAGGGGGCAGCTAATGAAAAACTGTTTTTT	CASPFQGAANEKLFF
TRBV7-2	TRBJ2-7	NA	once	TGTGCCAGCAGCTTAACCAGAATTGAAAGTGAGCAGTACTTC	CASSLTRIESEQYF
TRBV9	TRBJ2-7	NA	NA	TGTGCCAGCAGCGTAGGCCAGGGAGAGGGCTACGAGCAGTACTTC	CASSVGQGEGYEQYF
TRBV15	TRBJ1-6	TRBD1	NA	TGTGCCACCAGCAGAGATCACAGGGGAGGTTCACCCCTCCACTTT	CATSRDHRGGSPLHF
TRBV4-1	TRBJ1-6	TRBD1	NA	TGCGCCAGCAGCCAAGGGACAGGGAATTCACCCCTCCACTTT	CASSQGTGNSPLHF
TRBV5-1	TRBJ2-1	NA	NA	TGCGCCAGCAGCTTTGGCGGTTTACGGGGGGCTAAGAATGAGCAGTTCTTC	CASSFGGLRGAKNEQFF
TRBV2	TRBJ1-5	NA	NA	TGTGCCAGCAGTAACCTTAAGAGCAATCAGCCCCAGCATTTT	CASSNLKSNQPQHF
TRBV9	TRBJ2-1	NA	NA	TGTGCCAGCAGGGGAGGAACGAGCAATGAGCAGTTCTTC	CASRGGTSNEQFF
TRBV19	TRBJ1-2	NA	few	TGTGCCAGTAGTATGAGTCGTGCAGGGCTCTATGGCTACACCTTC	CASSMSRAGLYGYTF